In its sample, the clone carrying this T cell receptor (beta chain) was seen once. This entry is derived from a study of shared clonotypes between healthy human individuals. The CDR3 length is 14 residues. V gave up 5 bases and J gave up 7 bases; unmatched junction bases: 7. Per germline, CDR1 SGHKS and CDR2 YYEKEE (reference sequence). Per the authors' pipeline: Filtering differed, since immunoSEQ gave only junction sequences and no quality scores. Clones were sequenced by immunoSEQ multiplex PCR, and TCRdb holds only the in-frame ones, with some missing. V and J calls and clone size come straight from that table; D and trimming were deduced from the DNA. The sample holds around 500,000 clones, around 79% seen once.

This TCR derives from a woman aged 40 to 50 in good health. Some clones in this sample may be carry-over from other donors' samples. The chain links TRBV5-5 to TRBJ1-2, with 11 bases lining up with TRBD1. The specimen was PBMCs. The CDR3 loop reads CASSPDRGRTGYTF. The DNA of the CDR3 is TGTGCCAGCAGTCCGGACAGGGGGCGAACTGGCTACACCTTC.